These 4 T cell receptor beta chains were all obtained from the same sample, sequenced in a study of cytotoxic CD8 clonotypes in ibrutinib-treated CLL. The repertoire was sequenced with immunoSEQ multiplex PCR; TCRdb's copy has only in-frame clones and lacks some. The sample carries nearly 300,000 clones, more than 70% recorded once. The source was PBMCs, collected at disease progression, from a patient treated with ibrutinib. These receptors were collected from a human donor with chronic lymphocytic leukemia.

In nucleotides, the CDR3 is TGCGCCAGCAGCCCAGAACAAGCAGGGGGAGCTTTCTTT. Its protein product is CASSPEQAGGAFF. This chain connects TRBV5-1 to TRBJ1-1; 7 positions agree with TRBD1. V dropped 4 bases and J dropped 10; count of bases not matched to a gene: 10. The CDR3 length is 13 residues. The germline V gene has CDR1 SGHRS and CDR2 YFSETQ.

This chain joins TRBV7-9 and TRBJ2-1; the D is unclear. This CDR3 is built from 15 residues. Deletions cut 1 base from V and 8 bases from J, with 15 bases between. Germline V gene lookup returns CDR1 SEHNR and CDR2 FQNEAQ (reference sequence). The chain's CDR3 is CASSLGDRSVDEQFF. The CDR3 DNA reads as TGTGCCAGCAGCTTAGGGGATCGGAGCGTCGATGAGCAGTTCTTC.

This rearrangement joins TRBV4-3 to TRBJ2-1; 10 positions match TRBD2. Losses at the gene ends were 1 base for V and 7 bases for J; bases not matched to a gene: 4. The CDR3 runs 15 residues. From germline, CDR1 is LGHNA and CDR2 YSLEER. CDR3: CASSQASGRWNEQFF. CDR3 DNA: TGCGCCAGCAGCCAAGCTAGCGGGAGATGGAATGAGCAGTTCTTC.

J is TRBJ2-4 and V is TRBV28; D is ambiguous. The V end lost 5 bases, the J end lost 6 bases, and 14 bases lay between the germline ends. Germline CDR1 MDHEN, CDR2 SYDVKM. There are 14 residues in the CDR3. CDR3 in DNA: TGTGCCAGCAGTCTCTCGGAGCGAGGAAACATTCAGTACTTC. Protein: CASSLSERGNIQYF.